What follows are 3 T cell receptor beta chains derived from one specimen sequenced in a study of blood T cell repertoires in COVID-19. The method was immunoSEQ multiplex PCR; TCRdb's version includes in-frame clones alone and lacks a portion of them. This table holds about 150,000 clones, about 86% found once. The sample comprised peripheral blood. These receptors all stem from a woman aged 60 to 75 with acute or convalescent COVID-19.

The CDR3, as DNA: TGCGCCAGCAGCCAAGATTACGGCAGGGGGTACAAGACCCAGTACTTC. This sequence encodes CASSQDYGRGYKTQYF. The J gene is TRBJ2-5, the V gene TRBV4-1; TRBD1 matches 7 bases. This CDR3 has 16 residues. With 0 bases clipped from V and 6 bases from J, the junction kept 10 bases outside the gene matches. Germline V gene lookup returns CDR1 MGHRA and CDR2 YSYEKL.

This sequence joins TRBV30 and TRBJ1-6; a possible D gene is TRBD1 (6 bases). The germline gives CDR1 GTSNPN, CDR2 SVGIG (reference sequence). The CDR3 covers 14 residues. Trimming shortened V by 4 bases and J by 10 bases, and 17 bases separated the two germline ends. The CDR3 DNA is TGTGCCTGGACCCACGGAGGGGGGGGCTCACCCCTCCACTTT. Amino acid sequence: CAWTHGGGGSPLHF.

The CDR3 region is CASSLGGPNEQFF. The CDR3, as DNA: TGTGCCAGCAGCTTGGGGGGGCCAAATGAGCAGTTCTTC. The chain employs TRBV5-4 and TRBJ2-1; D is perhaps TRBD1 (6 bases). CDR1 and CDR2 (germline): SGHNT, YYREEE (reference sequence). The CDR3 has 13 residues. The V and J ends lost 0 bases and 7 bases respectively, with 8 bases between them.